A selection of T cell receptor beta chains follows, all from one sample in a study of T cells in Graves' hyperthyroidism and ophthalmopathy. TCRdb re-called the multiplex PCR reads with MiXCR, one entry per CDR3 protein. The table lists hundreds of thousands of distinct CDR3 sequences, about 15% of them singletons. The sequenced material came from blood. Receptors originate from a woman aged 40-49 years with Graves' ophthalmopathy. CDR3s include the opening cysteine and the closing phenylalanine or tryptophan. Fields, in order: clone size, J gene, D gene, V gene, CDR3 protein, CDR3 DNA. D genes are given only for firm matches. Clone size is given for some rows only: seen once, a few or many times, or a class if the clone is expanded.

-	TRBJ2-7	TRBD1	TRBV19	CASSITGTGVLEQYF	TGTGCCAGTAGTATTACCGGGACAGGGGTCCTCGAGCAGTACTTC
-	TRBJ1-1	-	TRBV28	CASREGGFEAFF	TGTGCCAGTCGCGAGGGGGGTTTTGAAGCTTTCTTT
many	TRBJ1-1	-	TRBV7-2	CASSFVTEAFF	TGTGCCAGCAGCTTCGTCACGGAAGCTTTCTTT
-	TRBJ1-2	-	TRBV28	CASKYGGDYGYTF	TGTGCCAGCAAGTACGGAGGCGACTATGGCTACACCTTC
many	TRBJ2-7	-	TRBV28	CASSFISGDEQYF	TGTGCCAGCAGTTTTATCTCGGGAGACGAGCAGTACTTC
many	TRBJ1-1	-	TRBV7-8	CASGYRVTEAFF	TGTGCCAGCGGCTACAGGGTAACTGAAGCTTTCTTT
once	TRBJ1-1	TRBD1	TRBV6-5	CASSYEFTGVAFF	TGTGCCAGCAGTTACGAGTTTACAGGGGTAGCTTTCTTT
few	TRBJ2-7	TRBD1	TRBV30	CAWRWAGGINEQYF	TGTGCCTGGAGGTGGGCAGGGGGCATAAACGAGCAGTACTTC
-	TRBJ2-7	-	TRBV12-3/TRBV12-4	CASSDDLAHIYEQYF	TGTGCCAGCAGTGATGATCTAGCTCACATCTACGAGCAGTACTTC
-	TRBJ2-4	-	TRBV10-3	CAISQPKGQTKNIQYF	TGTGCCATCAGCCAACCAAAGGGGCAGACCAAAAACATTCAGTACTTC
-	TRBJ2-5	TRBD2	TRBV27	CASSAWEGQETQYF	TGTGCCAGCAGTGCATGGGAGGGGCAAGAGACCCAGTACTTC
-	TRBJ2-7	-	TRBV19	CASSIGNSYEQYF	TGTGCCAGTAGTATCGGCAACTCCTACGAGCAGTACTTC
-	TRBJ1-6	-	TRBV30	CAWSQNSPLHF	TGTGCCTGGAGCCAAAATTCACCCCTCCACTTT
-	TRBJ2-7	-	TRBV6-5	CASSYSLPEQYF	TGTGCCAGCAGTTACTCGCTGCCCGAGCAGTACTTC
many	TRBJ1-2	-	TRBV5-1	CASSSDGDYGYTF	TGCGCCAGCAGCTCGGACGGAGACTATGGCTACACCTTC
-	TRBJ2-2	TRBD2	TRBV2	CASTSGNVAGELFF	TGTGCCAGTACTAGCGGGAACGTCGCCGGGGAGCTGTTTTTT